The clone carrying this T cell receptor (beta chain) has a handful of counts. Its antigen remains unknown. Germline V gene lookup returns CDR1 DFQATT and CDR2 SNEGSKA (reference sequence). The length of the CDR3 is 16 residues. V lost 1 base, J lost 9 bases, and 14 bases stayed unmatched. Amplified regions were TCR beta CDR3 sequences from RNA transcripts. Initially, a first-round RT-PCR of the TCR CDR3 employed the HTBI primer set. TCRdb re-called the multiplex PCR reads through MiXCR, storing one row per CDR3 protein. The data show over 400,000 distinct CDR3 sequences, around a fifth seen once. This sample is drawn from a study of T cells in Graves' hyperthyroidism and ophthalmopathy. Study-wide results and caveats: Blood also showed most of the thyroid clonotypes that were expanded above 0.001.

J is TRBJ2-1 and V is TRBV20-1; the match to TRBD2 covers 8 bases. Sequenced input: blood. The source of this sequence is a woman in her sixties or seventies with Graves' ophthalmopathy. The CDR3 is CSARGVLAGSISEQFF. CDR3 nucleotides: TGCAGTGCTAGAGGGGTGTTAGCGGGAAGCATTTCTGAGCAGTTCTTC.